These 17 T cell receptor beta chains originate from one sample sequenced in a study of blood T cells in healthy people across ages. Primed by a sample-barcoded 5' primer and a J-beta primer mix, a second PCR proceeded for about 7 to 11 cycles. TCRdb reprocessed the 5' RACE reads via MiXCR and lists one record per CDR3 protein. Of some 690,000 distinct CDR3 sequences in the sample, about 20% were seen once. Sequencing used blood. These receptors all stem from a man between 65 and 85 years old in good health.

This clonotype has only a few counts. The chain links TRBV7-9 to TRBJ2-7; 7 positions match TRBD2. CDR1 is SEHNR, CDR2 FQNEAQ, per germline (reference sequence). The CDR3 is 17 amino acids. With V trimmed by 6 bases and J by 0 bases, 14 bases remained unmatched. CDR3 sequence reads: CASRGGDDGLASYEQYF. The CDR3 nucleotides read TGTGCCAGCAGGGGAGGGGACGACGGACTGGCCTCCTACGAGCAGTACTTC.

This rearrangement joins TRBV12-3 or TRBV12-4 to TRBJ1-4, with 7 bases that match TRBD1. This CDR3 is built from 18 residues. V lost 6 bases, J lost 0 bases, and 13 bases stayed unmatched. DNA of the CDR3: TGTGCCAGCAGGCTTGGCCGACAGGGACTTGCAACTAATGAAAAACTGTTTTTT. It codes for CASRLGRQGLATNEKLFF.

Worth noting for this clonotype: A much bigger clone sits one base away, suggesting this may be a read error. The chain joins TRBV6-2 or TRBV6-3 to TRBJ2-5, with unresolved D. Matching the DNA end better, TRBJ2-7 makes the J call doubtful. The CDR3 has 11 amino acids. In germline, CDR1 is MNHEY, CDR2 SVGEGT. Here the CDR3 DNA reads TGTGCCAGCGGTTACCGTTACGAGCAGTACGTC. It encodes CASGYRYEQYV.

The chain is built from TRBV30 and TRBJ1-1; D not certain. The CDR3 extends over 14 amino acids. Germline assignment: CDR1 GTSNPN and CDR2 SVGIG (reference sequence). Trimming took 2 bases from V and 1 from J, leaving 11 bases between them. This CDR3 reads CAWSPVRGNTEAFF. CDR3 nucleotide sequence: TGTGCCTGGAGTCCCGTACGGGGGAACACTGAAGCTTTCTTT. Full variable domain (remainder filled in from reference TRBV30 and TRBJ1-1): SQTIHQWPATLVQPVGSPLSLECTVEGTSNPNLYWYRQAAGRGLQLLFYSVGIGQISSEVPQNLSASRPQDRQFILSSKKLLLSDSGFYLCAWSPVRGNTEAFFGQGTRLTVV.

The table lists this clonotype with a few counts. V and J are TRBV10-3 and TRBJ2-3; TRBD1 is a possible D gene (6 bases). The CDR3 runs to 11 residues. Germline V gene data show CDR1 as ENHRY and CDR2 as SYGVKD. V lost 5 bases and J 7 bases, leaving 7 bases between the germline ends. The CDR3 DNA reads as TGTGCCATCAGTCAGGGGTATACGCAGTATTTT. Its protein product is CAISQGYTQYF.

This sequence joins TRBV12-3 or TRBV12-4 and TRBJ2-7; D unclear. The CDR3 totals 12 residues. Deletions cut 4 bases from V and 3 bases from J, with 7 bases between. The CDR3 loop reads CASSSGYYEQYF. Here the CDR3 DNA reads TGTGCCAGCAGTTCCGGATACTACGAGCAGTACTTC.

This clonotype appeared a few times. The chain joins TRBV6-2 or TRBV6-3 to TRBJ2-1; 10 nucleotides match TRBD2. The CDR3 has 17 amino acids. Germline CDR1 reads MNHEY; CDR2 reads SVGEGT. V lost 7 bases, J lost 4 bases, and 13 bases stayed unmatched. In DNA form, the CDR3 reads TGTGCCAGCACGTCAGGGGGGCTAGCGGGGGTATACAATGAGCAGTTCTTC. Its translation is CASTSGGLAGVYNEQFF.

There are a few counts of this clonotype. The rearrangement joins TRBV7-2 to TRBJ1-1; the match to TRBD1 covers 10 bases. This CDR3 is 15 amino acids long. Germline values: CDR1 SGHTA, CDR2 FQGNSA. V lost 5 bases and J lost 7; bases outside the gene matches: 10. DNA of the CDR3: TGTGCCAGCAGCCTGATACCGGGACAGGGGTATGAAGCTTTCTTT. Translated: CASSLIPGQGYEAFF.

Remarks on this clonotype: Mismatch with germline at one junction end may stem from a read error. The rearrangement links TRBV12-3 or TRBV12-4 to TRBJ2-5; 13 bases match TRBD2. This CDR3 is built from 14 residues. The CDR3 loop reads CASSLSRTSGSRFF. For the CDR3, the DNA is TGTGCCAGCAGTTTATCTCGGACTAGCGGGAGTCGGTTCTTC.

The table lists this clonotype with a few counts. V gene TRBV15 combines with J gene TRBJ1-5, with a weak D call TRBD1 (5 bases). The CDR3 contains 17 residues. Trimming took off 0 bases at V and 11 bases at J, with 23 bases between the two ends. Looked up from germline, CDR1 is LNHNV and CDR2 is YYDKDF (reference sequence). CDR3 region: CATSRDRGRAGRMTQHF. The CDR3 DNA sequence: TGTGCCACCAGCAGAGACCGGGGCAGGGCAGGAAGAATGACCCAGCATTTT.

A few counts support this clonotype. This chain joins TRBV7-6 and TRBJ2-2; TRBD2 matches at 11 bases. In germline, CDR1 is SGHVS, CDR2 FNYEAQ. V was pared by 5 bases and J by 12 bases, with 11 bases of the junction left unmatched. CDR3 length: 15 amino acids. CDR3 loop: CASSLGTSGSGQLFF. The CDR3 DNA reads TGTGCCAGCAGCCTGGGGACTAGCGGCTCGGGGCAGCTGTTTTTT.

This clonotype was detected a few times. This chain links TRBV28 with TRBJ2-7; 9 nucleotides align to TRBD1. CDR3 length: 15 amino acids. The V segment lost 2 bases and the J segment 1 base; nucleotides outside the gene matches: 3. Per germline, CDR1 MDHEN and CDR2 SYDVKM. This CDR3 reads CASSLLQGASYEQYF. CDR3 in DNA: TGTGCCAGCAGTTTACTACAGGGGGCTTCCTACGAGCAGTACTTC.

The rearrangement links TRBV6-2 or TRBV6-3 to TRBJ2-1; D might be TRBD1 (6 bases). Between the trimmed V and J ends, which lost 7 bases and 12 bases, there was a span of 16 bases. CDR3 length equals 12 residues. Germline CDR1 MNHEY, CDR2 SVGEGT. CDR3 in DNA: TGTGCCAGCACAACAGAGCCACAGGGGCAGTTCTTC. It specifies CASTTEPQGQFF.

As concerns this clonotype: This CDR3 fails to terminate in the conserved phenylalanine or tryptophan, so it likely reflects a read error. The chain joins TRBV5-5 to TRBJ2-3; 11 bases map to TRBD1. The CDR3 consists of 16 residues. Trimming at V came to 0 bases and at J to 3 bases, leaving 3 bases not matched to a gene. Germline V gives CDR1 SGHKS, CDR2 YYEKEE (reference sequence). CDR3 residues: CASSLGTGGFTDTQYS. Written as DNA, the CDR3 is TGTGCCAGCAGCTTGGGGACAGGGGGCTTTACAGATACGCAGTATTCT.

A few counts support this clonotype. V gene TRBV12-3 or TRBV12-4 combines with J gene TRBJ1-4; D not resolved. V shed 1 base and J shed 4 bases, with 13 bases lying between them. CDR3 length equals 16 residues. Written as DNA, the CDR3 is TGTGCCAGCAGTTTAGGGAGGTGGAGGAATAATGAAAAACTGTTTTTT. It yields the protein CASSLGRWRNNEKLFF.

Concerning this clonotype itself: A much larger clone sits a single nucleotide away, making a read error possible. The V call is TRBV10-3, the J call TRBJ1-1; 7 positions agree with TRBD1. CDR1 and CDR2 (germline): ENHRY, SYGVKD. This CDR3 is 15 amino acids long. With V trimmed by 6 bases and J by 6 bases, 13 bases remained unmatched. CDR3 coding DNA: TGTGCCATCAGGGATAACAGGGGAGTGGACGCTGAAGCTTTCTTT. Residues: CAIRDNRGVDAEAFF.

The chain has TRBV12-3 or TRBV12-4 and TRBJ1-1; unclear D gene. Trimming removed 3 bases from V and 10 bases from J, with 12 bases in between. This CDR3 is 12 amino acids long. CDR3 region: CASSFGVSGAFF. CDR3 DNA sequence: TGTGCCAGCAGTTTTGGGGTTTCGGGAGCTTTCTTT.